This T cell receptor beta chain was captured by sequencing in a study of regulatory T cells in long-lasting Graves disease. Time point of the sample: newly diagnosed GD, antithyroid drugs for less than 3 months. Generation of the TCR library employed RNA extracted from PBMCs. Patients were from an endocrinology department in Xi'an, China. Peripheral blood, at roughly 10 milliliters, went into EDTA tubes. Construction of TCR beta libraries relied on iRepertoire HTBI primers and on Arm-PCR targeting CDR3 regions. Original data processing: The identification of approximately 62 TRBV and 11 to 15 TRBJ segments was made across samples. TCRdb itself ran the multiplex PCR reads through MiXCR, one entry per CDR3 protein. The V and J calls and clone size come from TCRdb's table, not from the authors' own analysis. The data contain 550,000 to 700,000 distinct CDR3 sequences, about 16% of them singletons. The germline V and J ends were trimmed by 3 bases and 4 bases, with 21 bases remaining between them. CDR1 is SGDLS, CDR2 YYNGEE, per germline. This CDR3 region has 17 residues.

These data also formed part of another study, on T cells in Graves' hyperthyroidism and ophthalmopathy.

This sample comprised peripheral blood mononuclear cells (PBMCs), obtained at new diagnosis, from a patient treated with antithyroid drugs. The clonotype originates from a young man with Graves disease. The rearrangement links TRBV9 to TRBJ2-3; tentative D call: TRBD2 (7 bases). The CDR3 region has the DNA TGTGCCAGCAGCGCAAGGGGGTGGGGAGGGCCCGCAGATACGCAGTATTTT. Its translation is CASSARGWGGPADTQYF.